This T cell receptor (beta chain) emerged from a study of blood T cell repertoires in COVID-19. Study context: Italy, Spain and the United States were the sources of the convalescent and acute COVID-19 samples. T cells, B-cell-depleted T cells, or PBMCs supplied cDNA or gDNA.

Measured with immunoSEQ multiplex PCR; TCRdb has only the in-frame clones, and not every one. The sample lists over 15,000 clones, over 75% occurring once. Germline CDR1 is MDHEN and CDR2 is SYDVKM. This CDR3 contains 18 residues. The V segment lost 4 bases and the J segment 0 bases; nucleotides outside the gene matches: 10. This rearrangement joins TRBV28 to TRBJ1-5; TRBD1 matches 9 bases. The origin of this receptor is a human donor in a cohort sampled during active COVID-19. Sequenced sample: peripheral blood. The CDR3 protein is CASSSGTGILYSNQPQHF. The CDR3 DNA reads as TGTGCCAGCAGTTCCGGGACAGGGATACTCTATAGCAATCAGCCCCAGCATTTT.